A single T cell receptor (beta chain) is shown here with its context. No antigen is known for it. Base qualities were left out, and no much larger clone turns up one base away. This sample is part of a study of radiotherapy plus CTLA-4 blockade in lung cancer (dated by TCRdb to the late 2010s). Some background on the complete study: Objective responses occurred in 18% of enrolled patients, and approximately 34% achieved disease control.

The library was prepared using the immunoSEQ multiplex PCR assay. The table was pulled from immuneACCESS by TCRdb, which kept in-frame rearrangements only. Such tables lose some clones; where checked, under half of the loss comes from unresolved V genes, and the rest has no known cause. This sample lists approximately 95,000 clones; about 81% were detected once. Roughly 3.5% of the sample rests with the top ten. On the study overall, not on this receptor specifically: TCR clones derived from tumors expanded in peripheral blood after treatment with radiotherapy and ipilimumab. Increased serum interferon-beta after radiation, together with early dynamic changes in blood T cell clones, were reported to be the strongest predictors of response.

The study evaluated CTLA-4 blockade (ipilimumab) given together with focal radiation therapy in patients who had chemo-refractory metastatic non-small-cell lung cancer. V is reduced by 4 bases and J by 7 bases, leaving a spacing of 20 bases between them. The germline V gene supplies CDR1 SGHTA and CDR2 FQGTGA. The CDR3 starts with the cysteine, ends with the phenylalanine, and has 16 residues. Just the 48-base CDR3 DNA is kept, in frame starting at base 1. In this chain, TRBV7-3 is recombined with TRBJ2-1; a tentative D call is TRBD1 (5 bases match). This receptor was identified in a human donor with non-small cell lung cancer who had a partial response to radiotherapy plus ipilimumab. Sequencing was performed on peripheral blood, taken from a patient treated with radiotherapy plus ipilimumab. The nucleotides read TGTGCCAGCAGCTCGGACCGGGCGCAAGGGGTGAATGAGCAGTTCTTC. Its translation is CASSSDRAQGVNEQFF.